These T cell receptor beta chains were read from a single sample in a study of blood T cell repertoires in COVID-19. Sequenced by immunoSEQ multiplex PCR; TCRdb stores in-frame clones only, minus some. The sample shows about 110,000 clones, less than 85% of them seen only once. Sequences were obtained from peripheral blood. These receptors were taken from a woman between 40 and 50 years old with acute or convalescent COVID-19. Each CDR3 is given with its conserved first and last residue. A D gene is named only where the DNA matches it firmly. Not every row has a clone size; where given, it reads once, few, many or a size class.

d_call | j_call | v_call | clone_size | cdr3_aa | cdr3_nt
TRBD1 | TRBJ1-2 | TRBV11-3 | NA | CASSRLGSPGQGVVDYGYTF | TGTGCCAGCAGCCGCTTAGGGAGCCCGGGACAGGGGGTGGTTGACTATGGCTACACCTTC
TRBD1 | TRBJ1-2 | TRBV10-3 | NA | CAISEPTMDRGPYGYTF | TGTGCCATCAGTGAGCCAACCATGGACAGGGGCCCCTATGGCTACACCTTC
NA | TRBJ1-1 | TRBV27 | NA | CASSLWGEAEAFF | TGTGCCAGCAGTTTATGGGGGGAGGCTGAAGCTTTCTTT
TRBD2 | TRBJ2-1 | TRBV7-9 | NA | CASSWDGTSGVGEQFF | TGTGCCAGCAGCTGGGATGGGACTAGCGGGGTTGGTGAGCAGTTCTTC
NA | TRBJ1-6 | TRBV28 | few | CASRPGLLLISPLHF | TGTGCCAGCCGGCCGGGACTCCTTCTGATTTCACCCCTCCACTTT
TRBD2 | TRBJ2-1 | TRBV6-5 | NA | CASSRPSGGRSEQFF | TGTGCCAGCAGCAGACCTAGCGGGGGGCGTTCTGAGCAGTTCTTC
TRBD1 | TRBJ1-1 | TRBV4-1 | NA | CASSQGRTGWNTEAFF | TGCGCCAGCAGCCAAGGGCGGACAGGCTGGAACACTGAAGCTTTCTTT
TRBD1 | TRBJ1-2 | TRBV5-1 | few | CASSLAGGGGYTF | TGCGCCAGCAGCTTGGCCGGAGGGGGCGGCTACACCTTC
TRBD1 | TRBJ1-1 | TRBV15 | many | CATSRDRQGLSFF | TGTGCCACCAGCAGAGATAGACAGGGTCTCTCTTTCTTT
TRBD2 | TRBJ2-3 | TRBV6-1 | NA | CASSESTSGDTQYF | TGTGCCAGCAGTGAATCTACTAGCGGGGATACGCAGTATTTT
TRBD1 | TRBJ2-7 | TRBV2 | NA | CASNDRDRYEQYF | TGTGCCAGCAACGACAGGGACCGTTACGAGCAGTACTTC
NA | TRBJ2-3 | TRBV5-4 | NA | CASSLEGTDTQYF | TGTGCCAGCAGCTTGGAGGGGACAGATACGCAGTATTTT
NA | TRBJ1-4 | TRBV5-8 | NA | CASSLARKSTNEKLFF | TGTGCCAGCAGCTTGGCCAGGAAATCAACTAATGAAAAACTGTTTTTT
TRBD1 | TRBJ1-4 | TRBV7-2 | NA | CASSLQGQLTNEKLFF | TGTGCCAGCAGCTTACAGGGACAGCTAACTAATGAAAAACTGTTTTTT
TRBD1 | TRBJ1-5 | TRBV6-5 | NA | CASRNAGQPNQPQHF | TGTGCCAGCAGGAATGCGGGACAGCCTAATCAGCCCCAGCATTTT
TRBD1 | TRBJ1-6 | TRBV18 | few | CASSPQGADSPLHF | TGTGCCAGCTCACCACAGGGGGCTGATTCACCCCTCCACTTT
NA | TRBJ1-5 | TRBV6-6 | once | CASSYSEGQPQHF | TGTGCCAGCAGTTACTCGGAGGGTCAGCCCCAGCATTTT
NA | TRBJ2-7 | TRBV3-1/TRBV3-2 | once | CASSQGRGAYEQYF | TGTGCCAGCAGCCAAGGCAGGGGGGCCTACGAGCAGTACTTC
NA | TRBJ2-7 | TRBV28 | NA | CASRGDPYEQYF | TGTGCCAGCAGGGGAGACCCCTACGAGCAGTACTTC
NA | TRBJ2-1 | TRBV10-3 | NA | CAISRGDEQFF | TGTGCCATCAGCAGGGGCGATGAGCAGTTCTTC
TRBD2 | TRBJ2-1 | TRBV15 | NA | CATSREQAGGPLDEQFF | TGTGCCACCAGCAGAGAACAAGCGGGGGGGCCCCTAGATGAGCAGTTCTTC
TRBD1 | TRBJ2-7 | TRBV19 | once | CASSAGTGSAEQYF | TGTGCCAGTAGTGCCGGGACAGGGTCAGCCGAGCAGTACTTC
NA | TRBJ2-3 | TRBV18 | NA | CASSPVAGEDTQYF | TGTGCCAGCTCACCGGTGGCAGGGGAAGATACGCAGTATTTT
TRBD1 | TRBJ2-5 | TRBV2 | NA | CATMGQGAGETQYF | TGTGCCACAATGGGACAGGGGGCAGGGGAGACCCAGTACTTC
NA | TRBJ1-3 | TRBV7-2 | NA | CASNWGSSGNTIYF | TGTGCCAGCAACTGGGGCAGCTCTGGAAACACCATATATTTT
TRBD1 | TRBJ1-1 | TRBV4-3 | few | CASSQLDRGRTEAFF | TGCGCCAGCAGCCAATTGGACAGGGGGCGAACTGAAGCTTTCTTT
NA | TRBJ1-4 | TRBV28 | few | CASSPGRYGVSNEKLFF | TGTGCCAGCAGTCCTGGCCGATACGGAGTATCTAATGAAAAACTGTTTTTT
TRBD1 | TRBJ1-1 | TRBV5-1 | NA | CASSPQGAEAFF | TGCGCCAGCAGCCCACAGGGGGCCGAAGCTTTCTTT
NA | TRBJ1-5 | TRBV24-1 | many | CATSKGDQPQHF | TGTGCCACCAGTAAGGGGGATCAGCCCCAGCATTTT
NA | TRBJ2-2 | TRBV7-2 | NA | CASSRQIDTGELFF | TGTGCCAGCAGCAGACAGATTGACACCGGGGAGCTGTTTTTT
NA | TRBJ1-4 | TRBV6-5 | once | CASSRATNEKLFF | TGTGCCAGCTCGCGAGCAACTAATGAAAAACTGTTTTTT
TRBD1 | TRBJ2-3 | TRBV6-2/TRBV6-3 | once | CASSIPGQGGTDTQYF | TGTGCCAGCAGTATCCCGGGACAGGGCGGCACAGATACGCAGTATTTT
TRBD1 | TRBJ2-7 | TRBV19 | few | CASRGQGSSYEQYF | TGTGCCAGTAGGGGACAGGGCAGCTCCTACGAGCAGTACTTC
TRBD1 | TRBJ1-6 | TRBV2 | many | CARNSGGSYNSPLHF | TGTGCCAGGAATTCAGGGGGCTCCTATAATTCACCCCTCCACTTT
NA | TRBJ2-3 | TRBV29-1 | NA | CSVRPSGTDTQYF | TGCAGCGTTAGACCGAGCGGCACAGATACGCAGTATTTT
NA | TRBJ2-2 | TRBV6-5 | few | CASRSPGDGGELFF | TGTGCCAGCAGGAGCCCAGGGGACGGCGGGGAGCTGTTTTTT
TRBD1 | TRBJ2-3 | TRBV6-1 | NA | CASSGQGALGSSTDTQYF | TGTGCCAGCAGTGGCCAGGGGGCGCTCGGCTCTAGCACAGATACGCAGTATTTT
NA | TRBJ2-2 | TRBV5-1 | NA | CASRGTSNTGELFF | TGCGCCAGCAGAGGGACATCGAACACCGGGGAGCTGTTTTTT
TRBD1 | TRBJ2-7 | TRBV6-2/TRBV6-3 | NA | CASSLRQGASEQYF | TGTGCCAGCAGCCTTCGACAGGGGGCAAGCGAGCAGTACTTC
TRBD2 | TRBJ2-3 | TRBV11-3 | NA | CASSLSSGGTDTQYF | TGTGCCAGCAGCTTATCTAGCGGCGGCACAGATACGCAGTATTTT
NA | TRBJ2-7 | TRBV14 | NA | CASSLIGGREYEQYF | TGTGCCAGCAGCTTAATAGGGGGCCGGGAGTACGAGCAGTACTTC
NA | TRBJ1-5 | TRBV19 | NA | CASSIDSAGLQPQHF | TGTGCCAGTAGTATAGATTCGGCAGGGCTTCAGCCCCAGCATTTT
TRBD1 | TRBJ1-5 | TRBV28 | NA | CASSYPQGNNQPQHF | TGTGCCAGCAGTTATCCACAGGGGAACAATCAGCCCCAGCATTTT
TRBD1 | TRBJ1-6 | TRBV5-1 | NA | CASSLNYQGAANSPPHF | TGCGCCAGCAGCTTGAATTATCAGGGGGCCGCGAATTCACCCCCCCACTTT
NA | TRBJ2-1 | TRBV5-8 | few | CASSPLNRANEQFF | TGTGCCAGCAGCCCGCTGAACAGGGCCAATGAGCAGTTCTTC
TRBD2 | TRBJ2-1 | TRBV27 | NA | CATGLAAHNEQFF | TGTGCCACTGGACTAGCGGCCCACAATGAGCAGTTCTTC
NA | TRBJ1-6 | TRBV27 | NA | CASSLLGQGRDSPLHF | TGTGCCAGCAGTTTATTAGGTCAGGGTCGGGATTCACCCCTCCACTTT
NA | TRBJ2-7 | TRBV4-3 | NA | CASSQESGPSYEQYF | TGCGCCAGCAGCCAAGAAAGCGGACCTTCCTACGAGCAGTACTTC
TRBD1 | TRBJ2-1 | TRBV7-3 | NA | CASRRGQLYNEQFF | TGTGCCAGCAGGAGGGGACAGTTATACAATGAGCAGTTCTTC